Listed here are 18 T cell receptor beta chains from one sample, sequenced in a study of T cells in Graves' hyperthyroidism and ophthalmopathy (dated by TCRdb to about 2019). Library preparation used multiplex PCR. The sequencer was an Illumina HiSeq 2000. The TCR beta CDR3 regions were amplified from RNA transcripts. The first round of RT-PCR for the TCR CDR3 was performed with the HTBI primer set and the Qiagen OneStep RT-PCR kit. TCRdb cleaned the public reads at Q25 with fastp, built clones with MiXCR and kept in-frame beta chains. When rows share a CDR3 protein, they turn into one entry using the most common DNA and genes. Counted in this sample were approximately 560,000 distinct CDR3 sequences; 35% to 55% of them appeared once. Jointly, the top ten make up 8.2% of the sample. Sample: peripheral blood or thyroid tissue (not recorded which). Receptor source: a woman between 18 and 30 years old with Graves' hyperthyroidism. Donor details come from another sample of the same person, matched by shared clones.

About this clonotype itself: With a much larger clone just one base away, this may be a read error. The chain has TRBV7-9 and TRBJ2-5; D not certain. This CDR3 comprises 14 residues. Germline V lookup: CDR1 SEHNR, CDR2 FQNEAQ (reference sequence). CDR3 in DNA: TGTGCCAGCGGCTTATTTGGTGGCCAAGAGACCCAGTACTTC. It is translated as CASGLFGGQETQYF.

This clonotype has a handful of counts. This chain joins TRBV9 and TRBJ2-5; D is ambiguous. CDR1 and CDR2 (germline): SGDLS, YYNGEE. With 0 bases removed from V and 5 bases from J, the gap between germline ends came to 14 bases. The length of the CDR3 is 15 residues. The CDR3 nucleotides are TGTGCCAGCAGCGTAGGAACGGCAGCCCAGGAGACCCAGTACTTC. This gives the protein CASSVGTAAQETQYF.

Many counts were recorded for this clonotype. The genes are TRBV29-1 and TRBJ2-7, with D uncertain. CDR1 is SQVTM and CDR2 is ANQGSEA in the germline V gene. This CDR3 region has 13 residues. The V end was cut by 4 bases, the J end by 7 bases, with 17 bases between. In nucleotides, the CDR3 is TGCAGCGTTGTTCAGAGCGACCCTTCGGAGCAGTACTTC. Protein product: CSVVQSDPSEQYF.

With regard to this clonotype: A much more abundant neighbour one base away suggests this may be a read error. The V call is TRBV15, the J call TRBJ2-5; D gene unclear. This CDR3 has 13 amino acids. With 1 base removed from V and 0 bases from J, the gap between germline ends came to 3 bases. Looked up from germline, CDR1 is LNHNV and CDR2 is YYDKDF (reference sequence). Written as DNA, the CDR3 is TGTGCCACCAGCAGAGGGGACCAAGAGACCCAGTACTTC. Translated: CATSRGDQETQYF.

The chain combines TRBV25-1 with TRBJ1-5; D gene ambiguous. The CDR3 consists of 15 residues. Germline assignment: CDR1 MGHDK and CDR2 SYGVNS. V lost 4 bases, J lost 3 bases, and 13 bases lay in between. Written as DNA, the CDR3 is TGTGCCAGCAGTGCTAGTAAGGGCCACAATCAGCCCCAGCATTTT. This codes for CASSASKGHNQPQHF.

This clonotype has more than one count but fewer than ten. This chain links TRBV25-1 with TRBJ1-4, with D tentatively TRBD1 (5 bases). CDR1 MGHDK and CDR2 SYGVNS come from the germline V gene. The CDR3 covers 12 residues. CDR3 amino acids: CAQPGPVEKLFF. Here the CDR3 DNA reads TGTGCTCAGCCGGGACCGGTGGAAAAACTGTTTTTT.

This clonotype showed up many times. CDR3 coding DNA: TGCAGCGTTGAGGCGGCGGGAGTCTCCTACGAGCAGTACTTC. Its translation is CSVEAAGVSYEQYF. The chain combines TRBV29-1 with TRBJ2-7; 7 positions match TRBD2. The length of the CDR3 is 14 residues. Germline-derived CDR1 and CDR2 are SQVTM and ANQGSEA. The V and J ends lost 3 bases and 0 bases, in that order; junction bases with no gene match: 5.

There are a few counts of this clonotype. The V and J genes are TRBV7-2 and TRBJ2-2; 9 bases fit TRBD1. Looked up from germline, CDR1 is SGHTA and CDR2 is FQGNSA. The CDR3 consists of 15 residues. The trim removed 5 bases at V and 5 bases at J, leaving 6 bases unmatched. DNA for the CDR3: TGTGCCAGCAGCCCGGGGACAGGGAAAACCGGGGAGCTGTTTTTT. Translated: CASSPGTGKTGELFF.

The rearrangement links TRBV19 to TRBJ1-2; TRBD1 is a possible D gene (6 bases). This CDR3 is 15 amino acids long. Per germline, CDR1 LNHDA and CDR2 SQIVND (reference sequence). Trimming pared 5 bases from V and 4 bases from J, leaving 17 bases between. The CDR3 protein is CASSPRGGAGYGYTF. The CDR3 region has the DNA TGTGCCAGTAGTCCGAGGGGGGGAGCCGGCTATGGCTACACCTTC.

This clonotype appeared many times. The chain combines TRBV10-3 with TRBJ2-7, with 9 nucleotides matching TRBD2. Germline CDR1 ENHRY, CDR2 SYGVKD. The CDR3 has 14 residues. V lost 10 bases to trimming and J lost 2 bases; unmatched junction nucleotides: 9. The CDR3 nucleotides are TGTGCCAGCAGAGAGGGGACTAGCCCCTACGAGCAGTACTTC. Protein sequence: CASREGTSPYEQYF.

This clonotype was found many times. The chain has TRBV2 and TRBJ1-4; 7 positions match TRBD1. Germline CDR1 SNHLY, CDR2 FYNNEI. J gave up 11 bases and V 6 bases, and 3 bases lay outside the gene matches. The CDR3 sequence is 11 residues long. CDR3 loop: CASSPGGKLFF. The DNA of the CDR3 is TGTGCCAGCAGCCCAGGGGGGAAACTGTTTTTT.

With respect to this clonotype: One end of the junction fails to match germline, which may point to a read error. The V gene is TRBV6-1, the J gene TRBJ2-7; the D gene is possibly TRBD1 (7 bases). Germline CDR1 reads MNHNS; CDR2 reads SASEGT. The CDR3 sequence is 13 residues long. The CDR3 DNA sequence: TGTGCCAGCAGTGCAGGGGGGCGCTACGGGCAGTACTTC. Translation: CASSAGGRYGQYF.

The V call is TRBV2, the J call TRBJ2-7; 8 bases map to TRBD2. J gave up 5 bases and V 5 bases, and 8 bases lay outside the gene matches. CDR3 size: 14 residues. Germline loops: CDR1 SNHLY, CDR2 FYNNEI. DNA for the CDR3: TGTGCCAGCAGTTCTCGATCGGGAGGGGACGAGCAGTACTTC. Amino acids: CASSSRSGGDEQYF.

This chain links TRBV19 with TRBJ1-1; TRBD1 matches 12 bases. Trimming took 5 bases from V and 10 from J; bases not matched to a gene: 14. The CDR3 consists of 16 residues. The germline V gene encodes CDR1 LNHDA and CDR2 SQIVND (reference sequence). DNA for the CDR3: TGTGCCAGTAGTGTAACCCGGGACAGGGGGCGCGTAGTAGCTTTCTTT. Translation: CASSVTRDRGRVVAFF.

This clonotype was seen more than once but under ten times. V gene TRBV29-1 combines with J gene TRBJ2-1, with 8 bases aligning to TRBD1. CDR1 and CDR2 (germline): SQVTM, ANQGSEA. Germline trimming cut 6 bases from V and 0 bases from J; bases unmatched to any gene: 7. The CDR3 has 15 amino acids. The chain's CDR3 is CSVPQDRASYNEQFF. CDR3 DNA sequence: TGCAGCGTCCCCCAGGACAGGGCCTCCTACAATGAGCAGTTCTTC.

This clonotype was counted only a few times. This chain uses TRBV7-8 with TRBJ1-2; no clear D gene. This CDR3 is 14 amino acids long. Deletions cut 5 bases from V and 2 bases from J, with 12 bases between. Germline CDR1 reads SGHVS; CDR2 reads FQNEAQ. The CDR3 region is CASSRRDQNYGYTF. CDR3 nucleotides: TGTGCCAGCAGCCGCCGGGATCAGAACTATGGCTACACCTTC.

The gene calls are TRBV12-3 or TRBV12-4 and TRBJ1-1, with 7 nucleotides matching TRBD1. The CDR3 length is 13 residues. J gave up 4 bases and V 6 bases, and 5 bases lay outside the gene matches. CDR3 in amino acids: CASSARDSTEAFF. The CDR3 DNA follows: TGTGCCAGCAGCGCCCGGGACAGCACTGAAGCTTTCTTT.

The chain is built from TRBV7-3 and TRBJ2-2; 12 bases are shared with TRBD2. Germline V gene sequence: CDR1 SGHTA, CDR2 FQGTGA. The J segment lost 0 bases and the V segment lost 10 bases, leaving 6 bases of the junction unmatched. This CDR3 region has 16 residues. For the CDR3, the DNA is TGTGCCACTGTGACTAGCGGGAGTTCGAACACCGGGGAGCTGTTTTTT. Protein product: CATVTSGSSNTGELFF.